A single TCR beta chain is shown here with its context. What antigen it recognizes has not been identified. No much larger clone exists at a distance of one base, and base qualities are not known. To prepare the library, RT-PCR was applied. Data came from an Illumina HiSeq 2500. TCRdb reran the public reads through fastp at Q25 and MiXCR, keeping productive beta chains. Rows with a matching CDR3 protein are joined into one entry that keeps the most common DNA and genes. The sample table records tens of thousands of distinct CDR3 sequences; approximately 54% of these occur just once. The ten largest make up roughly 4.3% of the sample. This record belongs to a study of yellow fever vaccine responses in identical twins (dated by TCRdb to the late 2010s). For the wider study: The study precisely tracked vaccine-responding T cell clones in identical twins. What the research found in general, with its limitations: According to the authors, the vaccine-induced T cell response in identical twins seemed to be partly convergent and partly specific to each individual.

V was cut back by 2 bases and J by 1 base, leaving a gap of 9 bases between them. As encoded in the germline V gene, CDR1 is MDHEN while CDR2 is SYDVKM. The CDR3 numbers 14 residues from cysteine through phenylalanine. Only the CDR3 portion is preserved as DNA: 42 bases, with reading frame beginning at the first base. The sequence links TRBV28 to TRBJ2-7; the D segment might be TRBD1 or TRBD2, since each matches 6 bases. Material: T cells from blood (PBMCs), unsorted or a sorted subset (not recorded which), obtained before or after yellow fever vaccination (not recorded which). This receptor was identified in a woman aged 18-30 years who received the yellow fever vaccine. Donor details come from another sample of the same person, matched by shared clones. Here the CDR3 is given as CASSLQGRSYEQYF. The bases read TGTGCCAGCAGTTTACAGGGGAGGTCCTACGAGCAGTACTTC.